This passage covers 29 T cell receptor beta chains from one sample sequenced in a study of blood T cell repertoires in COVID-19. Profiled with immunoSEQ multiplex PCR; TCRdb holds only in-frame clones, not every one. The sample lists some 200,000 clones, 84% seen once, with over 2.5% in the top ten. The sequenced sample consisted of peripheral blood. All receptors come from a woman in her 30s who had recovered from COVID-19.

Regarding this clone: At one of its ends the junction is not consistent with the germline gene, which may arise from a read error. The chain uses TRBV28 and TRBJ2-7, with a weak D call TRBD2 (5 bases). CDR3 length: 15 residues. Germline V gene data show CDR1 as MDHEN and CDR2 as SYDVKM. The CDR3 nucleotides are TGTGCCGGCAGTTCCGGTGAGGGCACCATAAGGGAGCAGTACTTC. It specifies CAGSSGEGTIREQYF.

The V gene is TRBV27, the J gene TRBJ2-1, with TRBD2 as a possible D gene (6 bases). Germline CDR1 is MNHEY and CDR2 is SMNVEV (reference sequence). Between the trimmed V and J ends, which lost 2 bases and 8 bases, there was a span of 16 bases. The length of the CDR3 is 15 residues. CDR3 coding DNA: TGTGCCAGCAGTTTAGGGGACTCTCCCCACGATGAGCAGTTCTTC. Amino acids: CASSLGDSPHDEQFF.

This clone has just one count. This chain connects TRBV7-6 to TRBJ2-5, with 7 bases matching TRBD2. CDR1 and CDR2 from the germline V gene are SGHVS and FNYEAQ. V was pared by 1 base and J by 4 bases, with 12 bases of the junction left unmatched. CDR3 size: 17 residues. The CDR3 nucleotides are TGTGCCAGCAGCTTAGTGTTCGGGGGAGGGCCGGGAGAGACCCAGTACTTC. Translating gives CASSLVFGGGPGETQYF.

CDR3 DNA sequence: TGTGCCAGCAGTTACGCGGGGAGCTCCTACGAGCAGTACTTC. It is translated as CASSYAGSSYEQYF. The V and J genes are TRBV6-5 and TRBJ2-7; maybe TRBD2 (6 bases). The CDR3 is 14 amino acids. Germline CDR1 reads MNHEY; CDR2 reads SVGAGI. The V gene lost 2 bases and the J gene lost 0 bases, with 8 bases spanning the gap.

This clone has just a few counts. The chain combines TRBV5-5 with TRBJ2-7; perhaps TRBD1 as D (7 bases). The CDR3 runs to 16 residues. The ends were cut back, 4 bases at V and 0 bases at J, with 17 bases in the middle. The germline V gene has CDR1 SGHKS and CDR2 YYEKEE (reference sequence). The CDR3 loop reads CASSPGGTPASYEQYF. Written as DNA, the CDR3 is TGTGCCAGCAGCCCAGGGGGGACCCCCGCCTCCTACGAGCAGTACTTC. The full variable domain, rest sourced from reference TRBV5-5 and TRBJ2-7, is DAGVTQSPTHLIKTRGQQVTLRCSPISGHKSVSWYQQVLGQGPQFIFQYYEKEERGRGNFPDRFSARQFPNYSSELNVNALLLGDSALYLCASSPGGTPASYEQYFGPGTRLTVT.

The chain is built from TRBV28 and TRBJ1-5; D not resolved. This CDR3 region has 15 residues. Per germline, CDR1 MDHEN and CDR2 SYDVKM. V was pared by 4 bases and J by 3 bases, with 13 bases between. The CDR3 bases are TGTGCCAGCAGTTCGCGACCGGGTTACAATCAGCCCCAGCATTTT. Translation: CASSSRPGYNQPQHF.

The chain employs TRBV18 and TRBJ2-3; TRBD2 matches 11 bases. After removal of 3 bases from V and 3 bases from J, the junction contained 5 bases not matched to a gene. Germline loops: CDR1 KGHSH, CDR2 LQKENI. The CDR3 extends over 16 amino acids. The CDR3 coding sequence is TGTGCCAGCTCACCCCTAGCGGGAGGTGATACAGATACGCAGTATTTT. This encodes CASSPLAGGDTDTQYF.

This rearrangement joins TRBV7-3 to TRBJ2-2, with D perhaps TRBD2 (6 bases). The germline V gene encodes CDR1 SGHTA and CDR2 FQGTGA. CDR3 size: 14 residues. V lost 0 bases and J lost 11, with 13 bases in between. The DNA of the CDR3 is TGTGCCAGCAGCTTAACGGATAGGGCGGGAGAGCTGTTTTTT. It codes for CASSLTDRAGELFF.

The genes are TRBV30 and TRBJ1-1, with TRBD1 matching over 10 bases. Germline-derived CDR1 and CDR2 are GTSNPN and SVGIG (reference sequence). This CDR3 comprises 13 residues. With 3 bases clipped from V and 5 bases from J, the junction kept 3 bases outside the gene matches. In DNA, the CDR3 is TGTGCCTGGAGGGGACAGGGGAGGACTGAAGCTTTCTTT. Translation gives CAWRGQGRTEAFF.

V usage is TRBV11-3 and J usage is TRBJ2-5; D remains unclear. This CDR3 is built from 13 residues. Germline V gives CDR1 SGHNT, CDR2 YENEEA. The ends were cut back, 5 bases at V and 2 bases at J, with 9 bases in the middle. The CDR3 DNA reads TGTGCCAGCAGCGCTTACTCTCAAGAGACCCAGTACTTC. Its protein product is CASSAYSQETQYF.

The genes are TRBV10-1 and TRBJ2-7; TRBD1 might be the D (5 bases). V was trimmed by 5 bases and J by 2 bases, leaving 19 bases between them. CDR1 is WNHNN and CDR2 is SYGVQD in the germline V gene (reference sequence). This CDR3 is 16 amino acids long. As DNA, the CDR3 is TGCGCCAGCAGTACCAGGGCGCGGTCCTTTCCCTACGAGCAGTACTTC. It codes for CASSTRARSFPYEQYF.

In its sample, this clone was seen a few times. Since a much larger clone is just one base distant, this may be a read error. The V gene is TRBV5-1, the J gene TRBJ2-2; no reliable D call. This CDR3 region has 12 residues. The germline V gene has CDR1 SGHRS and CDR2 YFSETQ. Trimming removed 5 bases from V and 3 bases from J, with 5 bases in between. CDR3 sequence: CASSSDTGELFF. The CDR3 DNA sequence: TGCGCCAGCAGTTCGGACACCGGGGAGCTGTTTTTT.

The chain is built from TRBV12-2 and TRBJ2-7; the DNA was not compared with TRBD2, the D call given in the table. TRBV12-2 is a known pseudogene. There are 14 residues in the CDR3. The CDR3 region has the DNA TGTGCAAGTCGCTTACCGGTGAGATCCTACGAGCAGTACTTC. Translating gives CASRLPVRSYEQYF.

The chain combines TRBV9 with TRBJ2-2; 10 bases are shared with TRBD2. The length of the CDR3 is 17 residues. V lost 5 bases, J lost 0 bases, and 7 bases stayed unmatched. Germline V CDR1 and CDR2: SGDLS, YYNGEE. This CDR3 is CASSGASGRTNTGELFF. The CDR3 nucleotides read TGTGCCAGCAGTGGGGCTAGCGGGAGAACGAACACCGGGGAGCTGTTTTTT.

The V gene is TRBV30, the J gene TRBJ1-5; maybe TRBD1 (5 bases). Per germline, CDR1 GTSNPN and CDR2 SVGIG (reference sequence). Trimming took 4 bases from V and 0 from J, leaving 13 bases between them. The length of the CDR3 is 15 residues. The CDR3 is CAWTRPGGSNQPQHF. The CDR3, as DNA: TGTGCCTGGACCCGCCCCGGGGGTAGCAATCAGCCCCAGCATTTT. The full variable domain, completed using reference TRBV30 and TRBJ1-5, is SQTIHQWPATLVQPVGSPLSLECTVEGTSNPNLYWYRQAAGRGLQLLFYSVGIGQISSEVPQNLSASRPQDRQFILSSKKLLLSDSGFYLCAWTRPGGSNQPQHFGDGTRLSIL.

V is TRBV27 and J is TRBJ2-7; possible D gene TRBD2, 5 bases. V was cut by 2 bases and J by 4 bases, with 9 bases left in between. The V gene's germline CDR1 is MNHEY and CDR2 SMNVEV (reference sequence). The CDR3 contains 13 residues. The CDR3 nucleotides read TGTGCCAGCAGTTTAGAGGGCCGATACGAGCAGTACTTC. Its translation is CASSLEGRYEQYF.

This clone was counted a single time. V is TRBV5-1 and J is TRBJ2-7, with TRBD2 as a possible D gene (5 bases). Trimming pared 3 bases from V and 3 bases from J, leaving 13 bases between. From germline, CDR1 is SGHRS and CDR2 YFSETQ. The CDR3 covers 14 residues. The CDR3 reads CASSYFDGNYEQYF. The CDR3 DNA sequence: TGCGCCAGCAGCTACTTTGACGGGAACTACGAGCAGTACTTC.

The chain links TRBV4-1 to TRBJ2-7; 10 bases agree with TRBD1. CDR3 size: 15 residues. Germline V lookup: CDR1 MGHRA, CDR2 YSYEKL. V shed 3 bases and J 3 bases; nucleotides not matched to a gene: 5. The CDR3 loop reads CASSQLTGGYYEQYF. In DNA, the CDR3 is TGCGCCAGCAGCCAGCTGACAGGGGGCTACTACGAGCAGTACTTC.

The chain employs TRBV9 and TRBJ1-2, with 8 bases fitting TRBD1. V shed 3 bases and J 1 base; nucleotides not matched to a gene: 11. CDR1 and CDR2 from the germline V gene are SGDLS and YYNGEE. This CDR3 has 17 amino acids. The CDR3 coding sequence is TGTGCCAGCAGCGGTACCGGGACAGGTGTCGGTAACTATGGCTACACCTTC. This gives the protein CASSGTGTGVGNYGYTF.

V and J are TRBV6-5 and TRBJ2-7, with D perhaps TRBD1 (7 bases). Trimming stripped 8 bases from V and 3 bases from J, with 11 bases between. Germline CDR1 and CDR2: MNHEY and SVGAGI. The CDR3 is 12 residues long. In DNA, the CDR3 is TGTGCCAGCGGAGGGACAGTCTACGAGCAGTACTTC. Protein sequence: CASGGTVYEQYF.

This clone has just a few counts. The V and J genes are TRBV2 and TRBJ1-5, with TRBD1 as a possible D gene (5 bases). The CDR3 runs 14 residues. V lost 4 bases to trimming and J lost 6 bases, with 13 bases between them. Germline V lookup: CDR1 SNHLY, CDR2 FYNNEI. The CDR3 DNA reads TGTGCCAGCAGTGGAGGCAGGGTAACTCAGCCCCAGCATTTT. Translated, it gives CASSGGRVTQPQHF.

The chain joins TRBV27 to TRBJ2-7; 10 bases align to TRBD1. The trim removed 4 bases at V and 6 bases at J, leaving 9 bases unmatched. Germline CDR1 MNHEY, CDR2 SMNVEV (reference sequence). The CDR3 extends over 15 amino acids. CDR3 amino acids: CASSYMTGGNSEQYF. DNA of the CDR3: TGTGCCAGCAGTTACATGACAGGGGGCAATTCCGAGCAGTACTTC.

In this sample, this clone turned up once. The rearrangement joins TRBV6-5 to TRBJ1-2; D remains unclear. Between the trimmed V and J ends, which lost 1 base and 6 bases, there was a span of 9 bases. Germline lookup yields CDR1 MNHEY and CDR2 SVGAGI. This CDR3 contains 13 residues. In DNA form, the CDR3 reads TGTGCCAGCAGTTACTTGGCCGTCGATGGCTACACCTTC. Amino acids: CASSYLAVDGYTF.

The chain joins TRBV19 to TRBJ1-1, with D unresolved. The V end lost 3 bases, the J end lost 0 bases, and 5 bases lay between the germline ends. The CDR3 consists of 13 residues. Germline CDR1 LNHDA, CDR2 SQIVND (reference sequence). CDR3 in amino acids: CASSIYVNTEAFF. CDR3 bases: TGTGCCAGTAGTATCTACGTGAACACTGAAGCTTTCTTT.

This sequence joins TRBV6-5 and TRBJ2-2; D might be TRBD1 (6 bases). This CDR3 has 15 amino acids. V shed 8 bases and J shed 0 bases, with 13 bases lying between them. The germline V gene encodes CDR1 MNHEY and CDR2 SVGAGI. The CDR3 nucleotides read TGTGCCAGCTCCTGGCAGGGGTCGAACACCGGGGAGCTGTTTTTT. It specifies CASSWQGSNTGELFF.

The chain recombines TRBV29-1 with TRBJ2-7; maybe TRBD1 (5 bases). Trimming took off 5 bases at V and 0 bases at J, with 14 bases between the two ends. Germline assignment: CDR1 SQVTM and CDR2 ANQGSEA. The CDR3 spans 14 residues. CDR3: CSVLTDTSSYEQYF. The CDR3 DNA is TGCAGCGTTTTGACAGACACCAGCTCCTACGAGCAGTACTTC.

CDR3: CASTARVAGGNTGELFF. The CDR3 DNA is TGTGCCAGCACGGCCAGGGTAGCGGGAGGGAACACCGGGGAGCTGTTTTTT. The rearrangement links TRBV27 to TRBJ2-2, with TRBD2 matching 10 bases. The CDR3 contains 17 residues. The trim removed 7 bases at V and 1 base at J, leaving 9 bases unmatched. From germline, CDR1 is MNHEY and CDR2 SMNVEV (reference sequence).

The rearrangement links TRBV7-9 to TRBJ1-2; maybe TRBD1 (6 bases). Germline V gene sequence: CDR1 SEHNR, CDR2 FQNEAQ (reference sequence). The V end was cut by 5 bases, the J end by 2 bases, with 18 bases between. The CDR3 has 16 residues. In DNA, the CDR3 is TGTGCCAGCAGCCCGAGTTGGGGGGGCCCCAACTATGGCTACACCTTC. Amino acids: CASSPSWGGPNYGYTF. The full variable domain, its missing parts supplied by reference TRBV7-9 and TRBJ1-2, is DTGVSQNPRHKITKRGQNVTFRCDPISEHNRLYWYRQTLGQGPEFLTYFQNEAQLEKSRLLSDRFSAERPKGSFSTLEIQRTEQGDSAMYLCASSPSWGGPNYGYTFGSGTRLTVV.

The rearrangement uses TRBV7-9 and TRBJ2-3; 11 positions agree with TRBD1. The CDR3 length is 14 residues. V lost 5 bases to trimming and J lost 5 bases; unmatched junction nucleotides: 3. Per the germline V gene, CDR1 is SEHNR and CDR2 is FQNEAQ (reference sequence). CDR3: CASSLGTGGDTQYF. In DNA, the CDR3 is TGTGCCAGCAGCCTCGGGACAGGGGGAGATACGCAGTATTTT.